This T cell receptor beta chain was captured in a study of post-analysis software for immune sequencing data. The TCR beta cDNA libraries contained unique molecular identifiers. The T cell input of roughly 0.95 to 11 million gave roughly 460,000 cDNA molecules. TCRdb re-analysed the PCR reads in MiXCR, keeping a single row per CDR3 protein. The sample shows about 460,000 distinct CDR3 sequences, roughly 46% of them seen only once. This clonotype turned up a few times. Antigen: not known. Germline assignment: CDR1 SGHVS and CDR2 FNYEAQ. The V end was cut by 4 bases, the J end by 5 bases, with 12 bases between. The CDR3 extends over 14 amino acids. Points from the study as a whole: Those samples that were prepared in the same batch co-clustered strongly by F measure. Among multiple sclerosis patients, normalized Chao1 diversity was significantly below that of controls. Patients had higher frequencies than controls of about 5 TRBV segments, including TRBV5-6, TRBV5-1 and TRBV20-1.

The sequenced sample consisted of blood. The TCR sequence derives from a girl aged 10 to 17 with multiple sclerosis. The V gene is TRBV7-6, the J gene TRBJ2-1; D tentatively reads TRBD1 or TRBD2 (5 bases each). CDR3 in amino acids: CASSYGTLNNEQFF. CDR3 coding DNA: TGTGCCAGCAGCTACGGGACGCTCAACAATGAGCAGTTCTTC.